This T cell receptor (beta chain) was sequenced in a study of control samples from healthy donors and cancer patients (dated by TCRdb to 2018 to 2021). Comments on this clone: Its antigen specificity is not known. No much larger clone exists at a distance of one base, and base qualities are not known.

The method behind the library was the immunoSEQ multiplex PCR assay. Not all clones reach the TCRdb copy of this immuneACCESS table, which keeps in-frame sequences only. Checked studies attribute under half of the gap to unresolved V genes and leave the rest unexplained. The sample profile shows about 92,000 clones; around 80% of them were found once. About 10% of the sample is in the top ten clones. Sequences were obtained from blood. The TCR comes from a woman aged 55-70 years in good health.

The sequenced DNA: TGTGCCAGCAGCCCGGCAGGGATCCGGGAGACCCAGTACTTC. This encodes CASSPAGIRETQYF. The sequence links TRBV6-5 to TRBJ2-5, with a tentative D gene TRBD1 over 5 matching bases. Counted from cysteine to phenylalanine, this CDR3 has 14 amino acids. CDR3 DNA is the only sequence kept; it has 42 bases, read in frame from the first base. The germline V gene supplies CDR1 MNHEY and CDR2 SVGAGI. V and J lose 6 bases and 5 bases, and a span of 16 bases separates them.